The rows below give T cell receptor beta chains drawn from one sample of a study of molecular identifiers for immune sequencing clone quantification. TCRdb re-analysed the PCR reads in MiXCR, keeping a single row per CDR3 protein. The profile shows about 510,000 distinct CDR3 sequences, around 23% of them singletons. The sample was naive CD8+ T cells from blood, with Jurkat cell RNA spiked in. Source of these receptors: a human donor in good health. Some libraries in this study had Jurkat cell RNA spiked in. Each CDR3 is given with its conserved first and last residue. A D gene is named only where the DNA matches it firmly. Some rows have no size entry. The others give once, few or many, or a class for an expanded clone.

TGTGCCTGCAGTTACGGTTCAGCGGGAGGCTACGAGCAGTACTTC | CACSYGSAGGYEQYF | TRBD2 | TRBJ2-7 | TRBV6-5 | .
TGCAGTGCTACCTATAGGGACACCCCGTACCAAGAGACCCAGTACTTC | CSATYRDTPYQETQYF | . | TRBJ2-5 | TRBV20-1 | few
TGTGCCAGCAGCTTAATTTCAGGTTGGGAGCAGTACTTC | CASSLISGWEQYF | . | TRBJ2-7 | TRBV11-1 | .
TGCAGCGTTGAAAATCAGGGCGGGGGGGTCACAGATACGCAGTATTTT | CSVENQGGGVTDTQYF | TRBD2 | TRBJ2-3 | TRBV29-1 | once
TGTGCCAGTGGACTGTGGGTCACAGATACGCAGTATTTT | CASGLWVTDTQYF | . | TRBJ2-3 | TRBV19 | .
TGTGCCAGTAGCCCGGGGCAAGGGAACTCCTACGAGCAGTACTTC | CASSPGQGNSYEQYF | . | TRBJ2-7 | TRBV19 | many
TGTGCTGCAAGGGCTCCTGGAGGATTAGACCAAGAGACCCAGTACTTC | CAARAPGGLDQETQYF | . | TRBJ2-5 | TRBV7-9 | .
TGCAGCGTTCAAGGGTCAGGGGGCTACGAGCAGTACTTC | CSVQGSGGYEQYF | TRBD1 | TRBJ2-7 | TRBV29-1 | .
TGTGCCAGCAGTTCCTCGCAGGGGTTTTACACAGATACGCAGTATTTT | CASSSSQGFYTDTQYF | . | TRBJ2-3 | TRBV12-3/TRBV12-4 | .
TGCGCCAGCAGCCAAGATTTAAGGGGGCTGTTAGAGACCCGGTACTTC | CASSQDLRGLLETRYF | TRBD1 | TRBJ2-5 | TRBV4-3 | .
TGTGCCAGCAGCCGAACCCATTCTAACAGGGGATTCACAGATACGCAGTATTTT | CASSRTHSNRGFTDTQYF | TRBD1 | TRBJ2-3 | TRBV9 | many
TGTGCCAGCAGCCAAGATCGGGGGCACGAAAGACTGTTTTTT | CASSQDRGHERLFF | . | TRBJ1-4 | TRBV4-2 | .
TGTGCCTCCATGATGGGATTCACTCTCACAGATACGCAGTATTTT | CASMMGFTLTDTQYF | . | TRBJ2-3 | TRBV6-1 | .
TGTGCCATCAGTGAGGAGGGCCGGGACACAGATACGCAGTATTTT | CAISEEGRDTDTQYF | . | TRBJ2-3 | TRBV10-3 | .
TGTGCCAGCAGCCCCACGGACAGGGGTTTGGGCCGAATTAACTATGGCTACACCTTC | CASSPTDRGLGRINYGYTF | TRBD1 | TRBJ1-2 | TRBV9 | .
TGCGCCAGCAGCCAAGAAGTCGACGAGGGGCCCCAGCATTTT | CASSQEVDEGPQHF | . | TRBJ1-5 | TRBV4-3 | few
TGTGCCAGCAGTGAAATGAGGCCAGGGAATGAGCAGTTCTTC | CASSEMRPGNEQFF | . | TRBJ2-1 | TRBV2 | .
TGCGCCAGCAGCTCACCCAACCAAGAGACCCAGTACTTC | CASSSPNQETQYF | . | TRBJ2-5 | TRBV5-1 | many
TGTGCCAGCAGTTCAGGACAGGTTATGAACACTGAAGCTTTCTTT | CASSSGQVMNTEAFF | TRBD1 | TRBJ1-1 | TRBV12-3/TRBV12-4 | few
TGTGCCAGCAGCTCGCCGACGGACGCCTACGAGCAGTACTTC | CASSSPTDAYEQYF | . | TRBJ2-7 | TRBV7-9 | .
TGTGCCAGCATCAGTGACAGCCGTCCTTCTAACTATGGCTACACCTTC | CASISDSRPSNYGYTF | . | TRBJ1-2 | TRBV7-9 | .
TGTGCCAGCAGCGTAGGAGCAGACAATCAGCCCCAGCATTTT | CASSVGADNQPQHF | . | TRBJ1-5 | TRBV9 | many
TGTGCCAGTAGTACGGGGGGGGCCGGCACAGATACGCAGTATTTT | CASSTGGAGTDTQYF | TRBD2 | TRBJ2-3 | TRBV19 | .
TGTGCCAGCCATACTTCCACCAATGAGCAGTTCTTC | CASHTSTNEQFF | . | TRBJ2-1 | TRBV6-5 | .
TGCAGTGCTAGAGGGGGACTAGCGGGGGCAGTGACCCAGTACTTC | CSARGGLAGAVTQYF | TRBD2 | TRBJ2-5 | TRBV20-1 | few
TGTGCCACCGCCTTAGGAGGCGCGATCACTGAAGCTTTCTTT | CATALGGAITEAFF | . | TRBJ1-1 | TRBV6-5 | few
TGTGCCAGCAGTTCTCTAGCGGGGGAACCCTCGAGGACCCAGTACTTC | CASSSLAGEPSRTQYF | TRBD2 | TRBJ2-5 | TRBV6-2/TRBV6-3 | .
TGTGCCAGCAGCTTGGCCCGGGACAGCTCCTACGAGCAGTACTTC | CASSLARDSSYEQYF | TRBD1 | TRBJ2-7 | TRBV5-5 | many
TGTGCCAGCAGTTCTGGACTAGCGGGAGGGCCTTTTTCCTCAGATACGCAGTATTTT | CASSSGLAGGPFSSDTQYF | TRBD2 | TRBJ2-3 | TRBV6-4 | .
TGCGCCAGCAGCCAATCACTAGCGGCCAGAAACTACGAGCAGTACTTC | CASSQSLAARNYEQYF | TRBD2 | TRBJ2-7 | TRBV4-3 | .
TGTGCCAGTAGTATGATGGGACTAGCGAACGAGCAGTACTTC | CASSMMGLANEQYF | TRBD2 | TRBJ2-7 | TRBV19 | .
TGTGCCAGCAGCTTACGGAGCGGGGGGTACTACTACGAGCAGTGCTTC | CASSLRSGGYYYEQCF | TRBD2 | TRBJ2-7 | TRBV12-3/TRBV12-4 | .
TGTGCCAGCTCACCACGCCGACAGGGGGCGCTCACTGAAGCTTTCTTT | CASSPRRQGALTEAFF | TRBD1 | TRBJ1-1 | TRBV18 | .
TGTGCCGGCAGAACAGGGTTCTCTGGAAGCACCATATATTTT | CAGRTGFSGSTIYF | . | TRBJ1-3 | TRBV7-2 | .
TGTGCCAGCAGCGAGGGACAGGGGCTCACTGAAGCTTTCTTT | CASSEGQGLTEAFF | TRBD1 | TRBJ1-1 | TRBV5-4 | .
TGCGCCAGCAGCTTGAACAGGGGGCATAGTGAGCAGTTCTTC | CASSLNRGHSEQFF | TRBD1 | TRBJ2-1 | TRBV5-1 | many
TGTGCCAGTAGTATCCGACGCGACAGGGGGCTTGAAAAACTGTTTTTT | CASSIRRDRGLEKLFF | TRBD1 | TRBJ1-4 | TRBV19 | .
TGTGCCTGGAGCGAGACCCCGGGACAACTATTAGGCGTTCAGTACTTC | CAWSETPGQLLGVQYF | . | TRBJ2-4 | TRBV30 | few
TGCAGCGTTGATGATTCGAGGGGTATGGGAGGCTACACCTTC | CSVDDSRGMGGYTF | . | TRBJ1-2 | TRBV29-1 | few
TGTGCCAGCAGTTACAGGGGTGGTCTTTGGGCGCAGTACTTC | CASSYRGGLWAQYF | . | TRBJ2-7 | TRBV6-2/TRBV6-3 | .
TGTGCCAGCAGCCAAGAACACAGGGGGCCAAACTATGGCTACACCTTC | CASSQEHRGPNYGYTF | TRBD1 | TRBJ1-2 | TRBV3-1 | few
TGTGCCAGCAGTTACGGGGGGGAGGCCCAAGAGACCCAGTACTTC | CASSYGGEAQETQYF | TRBD2 | TRBJ2-5 | TRBV6-5 | few
TGTGCCAGCCGGGACCGCTCTTACAATGAGCAGTTCTTC | CASRDRSYNEQFF | . | TRBJ2-1 | TRBV5-3 | .
TGTGCCAGCAGCTTAGCGGTCCATAGCAATCAGCCCCAGCATTTT | CASSLAVHSNQPQHF | . | TRBJ1-5 | TRBV7-2 | many
TGTGCCAGTACGATGCCAACAGCGTTCTATGGCTACACCTTC | CASTMPTAFYGYTF | . | TRBJ1-2 | TRBV19 | few
TGCAGTGCTAGAGAATTGGGGGCTACCTACGAGCAGTACTTC | CSARELGATYEQYF | . | TRBJ2-7 | TRBV20-1 | .
TGTGCCAGCAGCTTAGAACCCAGGACAGGGACTTACGAGCAGTACTTC | CASSLEPRTGTYEQYF | TRBD1 | TRBJ2-7 | TRBV7-6 | .
TGCAGCGTTGAAACGATGCTAGCGGGAGGCAGAGAGCAGTTCTTC | CSVETMLAGGREQFF | TRBD2 | TRBJ2-1 | TRBV29-1 | few
TGCGCCAGCAGCTCCTTCGGGACGGCCTACGAGGAGTACTTC | CASSSFGTAYEEYF | . | TRBJ2-7 | TRBV5-1 | .
TGTGCCACCCAATTCCGGGGGGCCACCGGGGAGCTGTTTTTT | CATQFRGATGELFF | . | TRBJ2-2 | TRBV6-1 | .
TGTGCCAGCAGTTCCTCACCCTGGTTGAACACTGAAGCTTTCTTT | CASSSSPWLNTEAFF | . | TRBJ1-1 | TRBV6-2/TRBV6-3 | few
TGTGCCAGTAGTCATCAGCGGGAGGCCGGGGAGCTGTTTTTT | CASSHQREAGELFF | TRBD2 | TRBJ2-2 | TRBV19 | .
TGTGCCAGCAGCACTTCGACAATCAACAGGGGCTCAGGCACTGAAGCTTTCTTT | CASSTSTINRGSGTEAFF | TRBD1 | TRBJ1-1 | TRBV3-1 | .
TGCAGAACGGGGCGGAGGGAGCAGTACTTC | CRTGRREQYF | . | TRBJ2-7 | TRBV29-1 | many
TGTGCCAGCAGCCCTAGCACTTACAATGCGCAGTTCTTC | CASSPSTYNAQFF | . | TRBJ2-1 | TRBV14 | .